The 17 T cell receptor beta chains reported below all come from one sample, sequenced in a study of beta chain features in type 1 diabetes. Every bit of the isolated RNA underwent reverse transcription, so sequencing read expressed TCRB transcripts. Data came from immunoSEQ multiplex PCR; TCRdb stores just in-frame clones and leaves some out. This sample has 70,000 to 90,000 clones; approximately 32% occur once, and the top ten carry 0.4% to 0.45%. The sequenced sample consisted of stem cell memory CD4+ T cells from blood. Source of these receptors: a young woman in good health.

This clone was counted a few times. V and J are TRBV5-1 and TRBJ2-1, with 7 bases aligning to TRBD2. The CDR3 is 12 residues long. Germline trimming cut 6 bases from V and 7 bases from J; bases unmatched to any gene: 4. Germline V gives CDR1 SGHRS, CDR2 YFSETQ. The CDR3 DNA reads TGCGCCAGCATGGGGGAGGGTAATGAGCAGTTCTTC. The encoded protein is CASMGEGNEQFF.

This clone has more than one count but fewer than ten. The J gene is TRBJ2-1, the V gene TRBV10-3; 8 bases align to TRBD2. This CDR3 has 15 amino acids. In germline, CDR1 is ENHRY, CDR2 SYGVKD. V was clipped by 3 bases and J by 5 bases; unmatched bases: 6. The CDR3 spells CAISDRDSGNNEQFF. DNA of the CDR3: TGTGCCATCAGTGATCGGGATAGCGGGAACAATGAGCAGTTCTTC.

The genes are TRBV7-2 and TRBJ2-5; 9 positions agree with TRBD2. With 5 bases clipped from V and 3 bases from J, the junction kept 4 bases outside the gene matches. This CDR3 contains 14 residues. The germline CDR1 and CDR2 sequences are SGHTA and FQGNSA. The CDR3 region is CASSPGLAKETQYF. As DNA, the CDR3 is TGTGCCAGCAGCCCAGGACTAGCGAAAGAGACCCAGTACTTC.

The chain employs TRBV7-9 and TRBJ2-7, with 8 bases lining up with TRBD2. The V gene end was trimmed by 2 bases and the J gene end by 2 bases; junction bases not matched to a gene: 5. Germline CDR1 reads SEHNR; CDR2 reads FQNEAQ (reference sequence). There are 15 residues in the CDR3. The CDR3 here is CASSLSGRGTYEQYF. The CDR3 DNA reads as TGTGCCAGCAGCTTATCCGGGAGGGGAACCTACGAGCAGTACTTC.

This rearrangement joins TRBV4-2 to TRBJ1-4; D not certain. Per the germline V gene, CDR1 is LGHNA and CDR2 is YNFKEQ. CDR3 length equals 14 residues. Trimming left V 1 base short and J 4 bases short, with 7 bases between. The CDR3 here is CASSQGQRNEKLFF. DNA of the CDR3: TGTGCCAGCAGCCAAGGCCAGCGTAATGAAAAACTGTTTTTT.

The V call is TRBV30, the J call TRBJ1-1; D gene uncertain. V was cut by 2 bases and J by 0 bases, with 13 bases left in between. Germline CDR1 and CDR2: GTSNPN and SVGIG (reference sequence). CDR3 length: 15 residues. Written as DNA, the CDR3 is TGTGCCTGGAGTAACCCTCAGGCCATGAACACTGAAGCTTTCTTT. This gives the protein CAWSNPQAMNTEAFF.

This chain connects TRBV11-2 to TRBJ2-3, with 11 nucleotides matching TRBD2. Germline assignment: CDR1 SGHAT and CDR2 FQNNGV. CDR3 length: 16 amino acids. Trimming at V came to 5 bases and at J to 2 bases, leaving 6 bases not matched to a gene. The CDR3 DNA follows: TGTGCCAGCAGCCATCTAGCGGGGGGAGTCACAGATACGCAGTATTTT. It codes for CASSHLAGGVTDTQYF.

This clone was detected only a few times. The J gene is TRBJ2-3, the V gene TRBV5-6; the match to TRBD1 covers 8 bases. CDR3 length: 15 amino acids. Germline V gene sequence: CDR1 SGHDT, CDR2 YYEEEE. The junction had 9 bases not matched to a gene; V was cut back by 3 bases and J by 6 bases. The CDR3 region is CASSSGQGRRDTQYF. CDR3 sequence (DNA): TGTGCCAGCAGCTCTGGACAGGGTCGGAGGGATACGCAGTATTTT.

The chain has TRBV27 and TRBJ2-3; D remains unclear. The CDR3 spans 14 residues. V was cut by 2 bases and J by 5 bases, with 11 bases left in between. Germline V gene lookup returns CDR1 MNHEY and CDR2 SMNVEV (reference sequence). CDR3 residues: CASSLRVSVDTQYF. CDR3 bases: TGTGCCAGCAGTTTACGGGTGTCTGTAGATACGCAGTATTTT.

This clone was counted between two and nine times. The genes are TRBV19 and TRBJ1-2, with 9 bases matching TRBD1. Germline V gene lookup returns CDR1 LNHDA and CDR2 SQIVND (reference sequence). With 2 bases clipped from V and 6 bases from J, the junction kept 4 bases outside the gene matches. The CDR3 extends over 14 amino acids. The CDR3 region has the DNA TGTGCCAGTAGTATAACGACAGGGGGTAATGGCTACACCTTC. It encodes CASSITTGGNGYTF.

This clone was observed a few times. V and J are TRBV4-1 and TRBJ1-6; 9 bases map to TRBD1. The ends lost 1 base at V and 8 bases at J; junction bases unmatched: 3. There are 15 residues in the CDR3. Per the germline V gene, CDR1 is MGHRA and CDR2 is YSYEKL. In DNA form, the CDR3 reads TGCGCCAGCAGCCAAGGGACAGGGGCCTATTCACCCCTCCACTTT. This codes for CASSQGTGAYSPLHF.

This clone has a handful of counts. The J gene is TRBJ1-2, the V gene TRBV7-9; D is perhaps TRBD1 (6 bases). Per the germline V gene, CDR1 is SEHNR and CDR2 is FQNEAQ (reference sequence). The CDR3 length is 16 residues. The V and J ends lost 7 bases and 2 bases respectively, with 20 bases between them. The CDR3: CASNDGGGNSNYGYTF. CDR3 nucleotide sequence: TGTGCCAGCAACGATGGGGGGGGCAATTCCAACTATGGCTACACCTTC.

The chain has TRBV7-2 and TRBJ1-5; 8 bases fit TRBD1. The CDR3 has 15 residues. The J segment lost 6 bases and the V segment lost 1 base, leaving 5 bases of the junction unmatched. Per the germline V gene, CDR1 is SGHTA and CDR2 is FQGNSA. The CDR3 is CASSLEPGGGQPQHF. The CDR3 DNA reads as TGTGCCAGCAGCTTAGAACCAGGGGGCGGTCAGCCCCAGCATTTT. Together with reference TRBV7-2 and TRBJ1-5, the CDR3 gives the full variable domain: GAGVSQSPSNKVTEKGKDVELRCDPISGHTALYWYRQSLGQGLEFLIYFQGNSAPDKSGLPSDRFSAERTGGSVSTLTIQRTQQEDSAVYLCASSLEPGGGQPQHFGDGTRLSIL.

The sample holds a few counts of this clone. The chain combines TRBV18 with TRBJ1-1; 12 bases fit TRBD1. Germline CDR1 and CDR2: KGHSH and LQKENI. The CDR3 loop spans 16 amino acids. V was clipped by 2 bases and J by 7 bases; unmatched bases: 8. CDR3 nucleotides: TGTGCCAGCTCACCATTAAGGGGACAGGGGGCCGGTGAAGCTTTCTTT. It translates to CASSPLRGQGAGEAFF.

This clone was detected a few times. CDR3 sequence reads: CAWIPRLAGYNEQFF. The CDR3 region has the DNA TGTGCCTGGATCCCAAGACTAGCGGGTTACAATGAGCAGTTCTTC. The genes are TRBV30 and TRBJ2-1, with 10 bases matching TRBD2. From germline, CDR1 is GTSNPN and CDR2 SVGIG (reference sequence). CDR3 size: 15 residues. J gave up 4 bases and V 4 bases, and 7 bases lay outside the gene matches. The full variable domain, with the rest looked up from reference TRBV30 and TRBJ2-1, is SQTIHQWPATLVQPVGSPLSLECTVEGTSNPNLYWYRQAAGRGLQLLFYSVGIGQISSEVPQNLSASRPQDRQFILSSKKLLLSDSGFYLCAWIPRLAGYNEQFFGPGTRLTVL.

This chain links TRBV5-6 with TRBJ1-5; D might be TRBD1 (5 bases). Trimming cost V 0 bases and J 1 base, with 8 bases left between them. The germline CDR1 and CDR2 sequences are SGHDT and YYEEEE. CDR3 length: 15 amino acids. The CDR3 region is CASSLGGDSNQPQHF. CDR3 in DNA: TGTGCCAGCAGCTTGGGCGGGGACAGCAATCAGCCCCAGCATTTT.

This clone was detected a few times. The chain combines TRBV4-1 with TRBJ1-4; a weak D match, TRBD1 (6 bases). V lost 3 bases and J 7 bases, leaving 18 bases between the germline ends. This CDR3 has 16 residues. The germline CDR1 and CDR2 sequences are MGHRA and YSYEKL. This chain's CDR3 is CASSQGGARAREKLFF. Here the CDR3 DNA reads TGCGCCAGCAGCCAGGGGGGGGCAAGGGCCCGTGAAAAACTGTTTTTT.